The 18 T cell receptor beta chains below were found in one sample sequenced in a study of shared T cell receptors in the human thymus. Profiling relied on immunoSEQ multiplex PCR, and the TCRdb table lists in-frame clones only, not all of them. This sample has over 350,000 clones, with 85% to 95% found just once. Sequenced input: thymocytes. These receptors were obtained from a human donor.

This chain uses TRBV5-4 with TRBJ2-3; D is possibly TRBD1 (6 bases). Germline V lookup: CDR1 SGHNT, CDR2 YYREEE (reference sequence). With 2 bases removed from V and 0 bases from J, the gap between germline ends came to 16 bases. The CDR3 length is 17 residues. Here the CDR3 reads CASSLKGQHHSTDTQYF. The CDR3 DNA sequence: TGTGCCAGCAGCTTAAAAGGACAGCACCATAGCACAGATACGCAGTATTTT.

This chain uses TRBV7-6 with TRBJ2-5, with a tentative D call TRBD2 (7 bases). CDR3 length: 12 amino acids. The germline V and J ends were trimmed by 10 bases and 5 bases, with 14 bases remaining between them. The germline V gene has CDR1 SGHVS and CDR2 FNYEAQ. The CDR3: CATGGRWETQYF. CDR3 in DNA: TGTGCCACCGGGGGGCGGTGGGAGACCCAGTACTTC. Supplemented by reference TRBV7-6 and TRBJ2-5, the full variable domain reads GAGVSQSPRYKVTKRGQDVALRCDPISGHVSLYWYRQALGQGPEFLTYFNYEAQQDKSGLPNDRFSAERPEGSISTLTIQRTEQRDSAMYRCATGGRWETQYFGPGTRLLVL.

This clone was observed a single time. This sequence joins TRBV29-1 and TRBJ2-1; tentative D call: TRBD2 (6 bases). This CDR3 region has 16 residues. V lost 3 bases to trimming and J lost 7 bases, with 22 bases between them. Germline V gene data show CDR1 as SQVTM and CDR2 as ANQGSEA. CDR3 protein: CSVDSNHGLNENEQFF. CDR3 DNA sequence: TGCAGCGTTGATAGCAACCACGGACTAAATGAAAATGAGCAGTTCTTC.

V and J are TRBV18 and TRBJ1-2, with D unresolved. The V gene lost 6 bases and the J gene lost 0 bases, with 8 bases spanning the gap. Germline V gene sequence: CDR1 KGHSH, CDR2 LQKENI. The CDR3 runs to 13 residues. CDR3 in amino acids: CASSTGANYGYTF. DNA of the CDR3: TGTGCCAGCTCGACCGGAGCTAACTATGGCTACACCTTC.

This sequence joins TRBV6-5 and TRBJ1-3; 8 positions match TRBD1. Germline V lookup: CDR1 MNHEY, CDR2 SVGAGI. J gave up 4 bases and V 7 bases, and 9 bases lay outside the gene matches. The CDR3 sequence is 15 residues long. The CDR3 sequence: CASKEDRETGNTIYF. In DNA, the CDR3 is TGTGCCAGCAAAGAGGACAGGGAGACCGGAAACACCATATATTTT.

This sequence joins TRBV10-2 and TRBJ1-1; D might be TRBD1 (5 bases). The V and J ends lost 1 base and 4 bases respectively, with 16 bases between them. CDR1 WSHSY and CDR2 SAAADI come from the germline V gene. The CDR3 is 16 amino acids. DNA of the CDR3: TGCGCCAGCAGTGAGTTAAAGGGACCGAAATGCACTGAAGCTTTCTTT. Translation: CASSELKGPKCTEAFF.

CDR3 sequence reads: CASSLPERRSWRGSGNTIYF. Written as DNA, the CDR3 is TGTGCCAGCAGTTTACCAGAACGGCGGTCTTGGAGGGGCTCTGGAAACACCATATATTTT. The chain combines TRBV28 with TRBJ1-3, with D maybe TRBD1 (5 bases). CDR1 is MDHEN and CDR2 is SYDVKM in the germline V gene. There are 20 residues in the CDR3. V was cut by 2 bases and J by 0 bases, with 23 bases left in between.

This sequence joins TRBV7-2 and TRBJ2-2, with D perhaps TRBD2 (6 bases). Between the trimmed V and J ends, which lost 9 bases and 2 bases, there was a span of 22 bases. Germline loops: CDR1 SGHTA, CDR2 FQGNSA. The CDR3 is made up of 17 amino acids. The CDR3 loop is CARREILAAFNTGELFF. CDR3 DNA sequence: TGTGCCAGGAGGGAAATCTTAGCGGCCTTTAACACCGGGGAGCTGTTTTTT.

DNA of the CDR3: TGTGCCAGCAGTTTCGCACCCAACACTGAAGCTTTCTTT. Translating it yields CASSFAPNTEAFF. This sequence joins TRBV28 and TRBJ1-1; D unresolved. Trimming left V 3 bases short and J 2 bases short, with 7 bases between. CDR1 is MDHEN and CDR2 is SYDVKM in the germline V gene. The CDR3 runs 13 residues.

The chain links TRBV19 to TRBJ2-2; unclear D gene. V lost 4 bases to trimming and J lost 2 bases, with 20 bases between them. CDR3 length equals 18 residues. From germline, CDR1 is LNHDA and CDR2 SQIVND (reference sequence). CDR3 sequence (DNA): TGTGCCAGTAGTACCCTGAACAGCGTAGTAAAAAACACCGGGGAGCTGTTTTTT. Protein product: CASSTLNSVVKNTGELFF.

V and J are TRBV18 and TRBJ2-1, with 9 positions matching TRBD1. The CDR3 consists of 15 residues. Trimming cost V 2 bases and J 7 bases; bases outside gene matches: 6. CDR1 is KGHSH, CDR2 LQKENI, per germline. The CDR3 here is CASSPSDRGRNEQFF. DNA of the CDR3: TGTGCCAGCTCACCATCGGACAGGGGCAGGAATGAGCAGTTCTTC.

J is TRBJ2-7 and V is TRBV5-4, with TRBD1 identical over 7 bases. This CDR3 is built from 17 residues. V was pared by 4 bases and J by 1 base, with 14 bases of the junction left unmatched. Germline CDR1 reads SGHNT; CDR2 reads YYREEE (reference sequence). The CDR3 is CASSVPGQEARSYEQYF. Here the CDR3 DNA reads TGTGCCAGCAGCGTACCCGGACAGGAGGCTAGGTCCTACGAGCAGTACTTC.

To note about this clone: Germline is not matched at one junction end, which may reflect a read error. The chain couples TRBV27 to TRBJ2-7; D may be TRBD2 (5 bases). CDR3 length equals 15 residues. Germline V CDR1 and CDR2: MNHEY, SMNVEV (reference sequence). The CDR3 is CASSAKPDFSHEQYF. The CDR3 DNA follows: TGTGCCAGCAGTGCAAAACCGGACTTCTCCCACGAGCAGTACTTC.

This chain links TRBV27 with TRBJ2-5; no reliable D call. This CDR3 has 18 residues. Germline assignment: CDR1 MNHEY and CDR2 SMNVEV (reference sequence). Trimming left V 4 bases short and J 8 bases short, with 29 bases between. The CDR3: CASSSLTHARSDKGTQYF. As DNA, the CDR3 is TGTGCCAGCAGTTCCCTCACCCACGCCAGGAGCGACAAAGGTACCCAGTACTTC.

The chain carries TRBV7-2 and TRBJ2-7, with 8 positions matching TRBD2. The CDR3 contains 15 residues. The V gene end was trimmed by 2 bases and the J gene end by 0 bases; junction bases not matched to a gene: 3. Germline CDR1 and CDR2: SGHTA and FQGNSA. CDR3 DNA: TGTGCCAGCAGCTTAACTAGCGGAAGCTCCTACGAGCAGTACTTC. The encoded protein is CASSLTSGSSYEQYF.

This rearrangement joins TRBV2 to TRBJ1-2, with a tentative D call TRBD1 (5 bases). Germline CDR1 SNHLY, CDR2 FYNNEI. Trimming pared 6 bases from V and 5 bases from J, leaving 16 bases between. This CDR3 contains 14 residues. The CDR3 sequence is CASRLPGSPYGYTF. For the CDR3, the DNA is TGTGCCAGCAGGCTTCCAGGGAGCCCGTATGGCTACACCTTC.

The chain carries TRBV2 and TRBJ2-7, with D tentatively TRBD2 (5 bases). Trimming stripped 7 bases from V and 1 base from J, with 11 bases between. The CDR3 length is 13 residues. CDR1 is SNHLY, CDR2 FYNNEI, per germline. The CDR3 DNA reads as TGTGCCAGCACCAGCCGGGAATCCTACGAGCAGTACTTC. This sequence encodes CASTSRESYEQYF.

The gene calls are TRBV19 and TRBJ1-1, with D uncertain. The CDR3 runs to 14 residues. V was shortened by 3 bases and J by 0 bases, with 8 bases between the two germline ends. Germline CDR1 and CDR2: LNHDA and SQIVND (reference sequence). In DNA, the CDR3 is TGTGCCAGTAGTATTGGTCAGATGAACACTGAAGCTTTCTTT. Encoded protein: CASSIGQMNTEAFF.